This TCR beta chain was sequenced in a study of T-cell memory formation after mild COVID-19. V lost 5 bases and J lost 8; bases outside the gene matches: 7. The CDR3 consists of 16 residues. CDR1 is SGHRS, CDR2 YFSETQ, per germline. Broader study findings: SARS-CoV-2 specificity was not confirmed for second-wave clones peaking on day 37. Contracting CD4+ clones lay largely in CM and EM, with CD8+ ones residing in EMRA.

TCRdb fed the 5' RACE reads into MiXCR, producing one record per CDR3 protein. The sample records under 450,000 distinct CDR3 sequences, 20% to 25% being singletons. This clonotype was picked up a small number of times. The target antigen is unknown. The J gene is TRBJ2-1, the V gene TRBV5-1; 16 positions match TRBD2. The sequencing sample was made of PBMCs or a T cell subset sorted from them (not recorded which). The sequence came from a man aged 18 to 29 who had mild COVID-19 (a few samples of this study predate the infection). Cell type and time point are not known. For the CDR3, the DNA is TGCGCCAGCAGGTCGGGACTAGCGGGGGGGCCCCATGAGCAGTTCTTC. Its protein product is CASRSGLAGGPHEQFF.